This T cell receptor (beta chain) came from a study of Graves' ophthalmopathy and Graves' hyperthyroidism. This clonotype was counted many times. Trimming shortened V by 5 bases and J by 8 bases, and 22 bases separated the two germline ends. CDR3 length equals 15 residues. The germline V gene encodes CDR1 SGHRS and CDR2 YFSETQ. From RNA, the CDR3 regions of TCR beta chains were amplified and sequenced. The first round was an RT-PCR with HTBI primers, and the second round was a multiplex PCR. TCRdb called the multiplex PCR reads again in MiXCR, with one record for every CDR3 protein. The sample contains hundreds of thousands of distinct CDR3 sequences, about 24% of which appear only once.

Sequenced input: peripheral blood. The receptor's source is a woman younger than 30 with stable Graves' hyperthyroidism. Some clones in this sample may be carry-over from other donors' samples. The chain carries TRBV5-1 and TRBJ1-2; TRBD1 might be the D (5 bases). CDR3 in amino acids: CASSSPPDKTLGYTF. The CDR3, as DNA: TGCGCCAGCAGTTCCCCCCCGGACAAGACCCTAGGCTACACCTTC.